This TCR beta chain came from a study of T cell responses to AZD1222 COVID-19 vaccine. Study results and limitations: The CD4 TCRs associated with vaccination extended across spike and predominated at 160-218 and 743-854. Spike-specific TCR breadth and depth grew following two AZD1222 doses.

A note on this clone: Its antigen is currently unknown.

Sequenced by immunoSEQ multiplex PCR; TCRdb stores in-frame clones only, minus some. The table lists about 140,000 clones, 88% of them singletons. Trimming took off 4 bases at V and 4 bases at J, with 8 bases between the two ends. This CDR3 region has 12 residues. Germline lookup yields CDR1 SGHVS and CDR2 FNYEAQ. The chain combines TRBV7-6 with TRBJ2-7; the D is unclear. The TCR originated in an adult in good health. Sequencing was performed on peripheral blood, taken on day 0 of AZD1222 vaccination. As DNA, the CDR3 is TGTGCCAGCAGCTCCTACGGGTACGAGCAGTACTTC. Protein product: CASSSYGYEQYF.